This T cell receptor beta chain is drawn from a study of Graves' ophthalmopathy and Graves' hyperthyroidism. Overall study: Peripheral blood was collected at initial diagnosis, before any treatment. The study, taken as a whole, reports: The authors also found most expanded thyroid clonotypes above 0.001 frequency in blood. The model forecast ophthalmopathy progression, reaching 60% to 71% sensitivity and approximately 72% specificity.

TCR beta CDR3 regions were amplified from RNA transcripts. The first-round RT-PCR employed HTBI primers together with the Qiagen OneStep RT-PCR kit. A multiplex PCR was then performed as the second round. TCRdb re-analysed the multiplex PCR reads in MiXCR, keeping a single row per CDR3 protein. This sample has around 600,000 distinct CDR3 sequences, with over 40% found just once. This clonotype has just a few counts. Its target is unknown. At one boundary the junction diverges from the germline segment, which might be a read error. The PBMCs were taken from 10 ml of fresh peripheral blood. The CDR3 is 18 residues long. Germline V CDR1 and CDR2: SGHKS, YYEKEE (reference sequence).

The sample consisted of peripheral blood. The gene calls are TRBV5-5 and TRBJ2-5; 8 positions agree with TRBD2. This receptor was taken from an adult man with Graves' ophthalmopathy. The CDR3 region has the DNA TGCGCCAGCAGCCAAGATGGAGGGTTCGGGAGGGACCAAGAGACCCAGTACTTC. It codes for CASSQDGGFGRDQETQYF.